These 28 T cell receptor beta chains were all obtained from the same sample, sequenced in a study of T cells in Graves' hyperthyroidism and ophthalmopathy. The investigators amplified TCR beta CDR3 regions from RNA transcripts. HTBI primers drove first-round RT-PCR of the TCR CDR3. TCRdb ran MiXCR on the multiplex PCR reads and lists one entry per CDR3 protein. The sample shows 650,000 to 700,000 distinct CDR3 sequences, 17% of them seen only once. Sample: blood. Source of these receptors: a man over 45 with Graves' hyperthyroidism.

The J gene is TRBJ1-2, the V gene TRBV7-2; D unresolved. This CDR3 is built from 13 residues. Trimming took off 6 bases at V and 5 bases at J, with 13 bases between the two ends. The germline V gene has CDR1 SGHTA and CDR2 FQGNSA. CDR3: CASRAEVGYGYTF. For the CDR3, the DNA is TGTGCCAGCAGGGCAGAAGTCGGATATGGCTACACCTTC.

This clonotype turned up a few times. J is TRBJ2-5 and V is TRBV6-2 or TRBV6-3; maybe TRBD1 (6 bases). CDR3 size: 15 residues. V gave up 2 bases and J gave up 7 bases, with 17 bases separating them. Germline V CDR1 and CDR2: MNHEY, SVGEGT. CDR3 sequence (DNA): TGTGCCAGCAGTTACCCACAGGGCCCCAAGGGGACCCAGTACTTC. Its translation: CASSYPQGPKGTQYF.

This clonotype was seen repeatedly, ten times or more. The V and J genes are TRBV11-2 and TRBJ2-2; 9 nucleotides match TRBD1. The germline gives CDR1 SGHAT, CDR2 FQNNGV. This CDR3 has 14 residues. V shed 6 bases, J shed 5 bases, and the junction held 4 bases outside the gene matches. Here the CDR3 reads CASRWDRVTGELFF. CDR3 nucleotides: TGTGCCAGCAGATGGGACAGGGTGACCGGGGAGCTGTTTTTT. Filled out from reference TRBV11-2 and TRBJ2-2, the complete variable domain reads EAGVAQSPRYKIIEKRQSVAFWCNPISGHATLYWYQQILGQGPKLLIQFQNNGVVDDSQLPKDRFSAERLKGVDSTLKIQPAKLEDSAVYLCASRWDRVTGELFFGEGSRLTVL.

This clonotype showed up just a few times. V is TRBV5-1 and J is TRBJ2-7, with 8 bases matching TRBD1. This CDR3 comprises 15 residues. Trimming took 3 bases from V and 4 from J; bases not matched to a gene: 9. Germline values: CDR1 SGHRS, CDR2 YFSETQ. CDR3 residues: CASSWDRDRPYEQYF. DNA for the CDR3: TGCGCCAGCAGCTGGGATAGGGACAGGCCATACGAGCAGTACTTC.

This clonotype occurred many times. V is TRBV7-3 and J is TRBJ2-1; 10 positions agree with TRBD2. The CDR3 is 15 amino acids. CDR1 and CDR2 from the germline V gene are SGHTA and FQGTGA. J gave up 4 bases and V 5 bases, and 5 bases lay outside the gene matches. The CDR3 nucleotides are TGTGCCAGCAGCCCCCGGACTAGCGGTTACAATGAGCAGTTCTTC. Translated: CASSPRTSGYNEQFF.

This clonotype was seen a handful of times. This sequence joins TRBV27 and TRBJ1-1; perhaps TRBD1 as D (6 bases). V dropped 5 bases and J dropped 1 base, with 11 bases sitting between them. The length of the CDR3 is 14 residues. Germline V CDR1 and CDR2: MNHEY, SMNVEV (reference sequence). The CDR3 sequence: CASSPGTPNTEAFF. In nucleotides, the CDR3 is TGTGCCAGCAGTCCTGGGACACCGAACACTGAAGCTTTCTTT.

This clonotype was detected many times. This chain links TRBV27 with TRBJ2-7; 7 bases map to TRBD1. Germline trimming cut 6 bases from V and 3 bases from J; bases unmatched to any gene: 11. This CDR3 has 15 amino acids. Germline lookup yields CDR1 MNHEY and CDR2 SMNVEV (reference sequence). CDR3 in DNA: TGTGCCAGCAGAGTGGCCGGGACAGTATACTACGAGCAGTACTTC. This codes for CASRVAGTVYYEQYF.

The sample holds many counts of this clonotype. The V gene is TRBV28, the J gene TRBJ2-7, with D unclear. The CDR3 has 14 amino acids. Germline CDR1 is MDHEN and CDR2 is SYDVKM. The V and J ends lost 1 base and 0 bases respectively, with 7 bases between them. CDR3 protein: CASSLFGRSYEQYF. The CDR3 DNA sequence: TGTGCCAGCAGTTTATTCGGTCGCTCCTACGAGCAGTACTTC.

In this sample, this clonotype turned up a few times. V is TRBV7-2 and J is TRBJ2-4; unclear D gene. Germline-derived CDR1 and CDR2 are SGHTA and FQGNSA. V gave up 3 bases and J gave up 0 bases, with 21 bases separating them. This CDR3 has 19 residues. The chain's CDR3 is CASSLLGGYTILAKNIQYF. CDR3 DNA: TGTGCCAGCAGCTTGTTAGGCGGATACACCATCTTAGCCAAAAACATTCAGTACTTC.

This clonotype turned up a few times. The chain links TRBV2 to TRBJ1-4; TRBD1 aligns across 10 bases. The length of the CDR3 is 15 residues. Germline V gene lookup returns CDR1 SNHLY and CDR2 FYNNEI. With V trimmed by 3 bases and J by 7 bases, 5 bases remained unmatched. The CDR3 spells CASSDGQGGGEKLFF. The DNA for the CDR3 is TGTGCCAGCAGTGATGGACAGGGGGGAGGTGAAAAACTGTTTTTT.

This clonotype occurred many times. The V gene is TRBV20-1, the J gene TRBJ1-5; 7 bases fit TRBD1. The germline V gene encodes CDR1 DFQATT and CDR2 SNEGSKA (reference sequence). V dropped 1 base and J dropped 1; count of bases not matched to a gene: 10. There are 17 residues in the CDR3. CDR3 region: CSARAGEQGFSNQPQHF. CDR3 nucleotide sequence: TGCAGTGCTAGAGCAGGGGAACAGGGGTTCAGCAATCAGCCCCAGCATTTT.

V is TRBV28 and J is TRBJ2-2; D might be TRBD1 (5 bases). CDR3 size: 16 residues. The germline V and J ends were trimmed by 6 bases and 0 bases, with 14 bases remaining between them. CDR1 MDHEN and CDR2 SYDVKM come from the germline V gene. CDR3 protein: CASRPVGAANTGELFF. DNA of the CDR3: TGTGCCAGCAGGCCTGTTGGGGCAGCGAACACCGGGGAGCTGTTTTTT. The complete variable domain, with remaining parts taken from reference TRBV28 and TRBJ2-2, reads DVKVTQSSRYLVKRTGEKVFLECVQDMDHENMFWYRQDPGLGLRLIYFSYDVKMKEKGDIPEGYSVSREKKERFSLILESASTNQTSMYLCASRPVGAANTGELFFGEGSRLTVL.

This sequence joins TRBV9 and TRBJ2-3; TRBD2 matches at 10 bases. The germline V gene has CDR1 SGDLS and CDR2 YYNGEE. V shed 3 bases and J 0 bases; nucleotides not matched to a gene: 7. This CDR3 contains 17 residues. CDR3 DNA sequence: TGTGCCAGCAGCGCTGGGTCGGGACTAGCGAGCACAGATACGCAGTATTTT. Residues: CASSAGSGLASTDTQYF.

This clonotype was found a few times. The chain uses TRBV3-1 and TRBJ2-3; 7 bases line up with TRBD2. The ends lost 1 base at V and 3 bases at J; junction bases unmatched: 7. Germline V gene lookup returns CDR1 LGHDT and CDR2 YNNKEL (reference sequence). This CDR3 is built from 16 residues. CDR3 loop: CASSQARREITDTQYF. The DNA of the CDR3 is TGTGCCAGCAGCCAAGCGAGGCGGGAGATTACAGATACGCAGTATTTT.

CDR3 protein: CASSMRSGTNGGTGELFF. The CDR3 nucleotides are TGTGCCAGTAGTATGAGGTCAGGGACCAACGGGGGCACCGGGGAGCTGTTTTTT. The chain has TRBV19 and TRBJ2-2; a possible D gene is TRBD2 (6 bases). V was cut by 3 bases and J by 4 bases, with 21 bases left in between. The germline gives CDR1 LNHDA, CDR2 SQIVND (reference sequence). The CDR3 runs 18 residues.

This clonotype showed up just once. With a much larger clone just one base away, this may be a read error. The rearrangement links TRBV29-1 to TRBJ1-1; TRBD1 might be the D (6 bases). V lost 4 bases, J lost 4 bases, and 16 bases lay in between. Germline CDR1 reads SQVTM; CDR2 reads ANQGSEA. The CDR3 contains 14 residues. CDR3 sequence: CSVVCRGVRTEAFF. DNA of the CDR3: TGCAGCGTTGTTTGCAGGGGTGTGCGCACTGAAGCTTTCTTT.

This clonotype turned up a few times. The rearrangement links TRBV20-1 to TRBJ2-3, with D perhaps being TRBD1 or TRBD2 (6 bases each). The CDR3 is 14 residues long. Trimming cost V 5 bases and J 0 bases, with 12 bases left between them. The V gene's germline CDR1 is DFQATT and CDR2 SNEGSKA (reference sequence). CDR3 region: CSAPGAQSTDTQYF. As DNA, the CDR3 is TGCAGTGCTCCGGGGGCACAGAGCACAGATACGCAGTATTTT.

The DNA of the CDR3 is TGCAGCGTTGATAATAGCGGGAGGGCCTATGAGCAGTTCTTC. Translating gives CSVDNSGRAYEQFF. The V gene is TRBV29-1, the J gene TRBJ2-1, with 11 bases matching TRBD2. The CDR3 runs 14 residues. The V segment lost 3 bases and the J segment 8 bases; nucleotides outside the gene matches: 6. Germline CDR1 SQVTM, CDR2 ANQGSEA.

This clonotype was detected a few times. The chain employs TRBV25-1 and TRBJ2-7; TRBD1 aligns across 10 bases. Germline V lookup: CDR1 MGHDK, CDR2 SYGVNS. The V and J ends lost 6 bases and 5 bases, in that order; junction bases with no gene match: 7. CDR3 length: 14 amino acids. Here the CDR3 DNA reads TGTGCCAGCAGCAGACAGGGGGCGGACGACGAGCAGTACTTC. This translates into CASSRQGADDEQYF.

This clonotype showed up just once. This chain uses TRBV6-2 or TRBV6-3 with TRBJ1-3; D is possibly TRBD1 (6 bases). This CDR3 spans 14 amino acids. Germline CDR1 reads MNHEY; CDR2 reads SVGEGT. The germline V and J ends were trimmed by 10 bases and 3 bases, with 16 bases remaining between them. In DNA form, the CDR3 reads TGTGCCACCGCAGACAGGCCGAATGGAAACACCATATATTTT. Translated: CATADRPNGNTIYF.

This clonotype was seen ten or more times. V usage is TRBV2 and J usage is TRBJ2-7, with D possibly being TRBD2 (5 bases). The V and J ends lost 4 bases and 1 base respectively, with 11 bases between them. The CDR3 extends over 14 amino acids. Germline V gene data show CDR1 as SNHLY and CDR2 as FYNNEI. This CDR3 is CASSVRSGSYEQYF. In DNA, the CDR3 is TGTGCCAGCAGTGTTCGTTCGGGGTCCTACGAGCAGTACTTC.

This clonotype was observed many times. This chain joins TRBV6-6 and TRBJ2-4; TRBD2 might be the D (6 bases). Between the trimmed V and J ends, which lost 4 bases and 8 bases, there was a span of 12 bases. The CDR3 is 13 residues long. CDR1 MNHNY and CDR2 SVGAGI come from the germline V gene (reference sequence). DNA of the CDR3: TGTGCCAGCAGTTCGACTAGGAGCGACATTCAGTACTTC. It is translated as CASSSTRSDIQYF.

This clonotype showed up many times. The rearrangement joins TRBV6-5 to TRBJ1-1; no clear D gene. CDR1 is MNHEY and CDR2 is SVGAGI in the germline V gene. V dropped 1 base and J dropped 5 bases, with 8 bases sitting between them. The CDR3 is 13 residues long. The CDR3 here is CASSYFKETEAFF. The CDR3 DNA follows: TGTGCCAGCAGTTACTTTAAGGAAACTGAAGCTTTCTTT.

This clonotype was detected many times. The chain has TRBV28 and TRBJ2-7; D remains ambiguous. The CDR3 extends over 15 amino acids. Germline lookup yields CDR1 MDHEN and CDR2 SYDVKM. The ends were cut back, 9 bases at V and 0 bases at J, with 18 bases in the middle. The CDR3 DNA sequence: TGTGCCAGTACCGCAATGCGACCGGTCTCCTACGAGCAGTACTTC. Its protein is CASTAMRPVSYEQYF.

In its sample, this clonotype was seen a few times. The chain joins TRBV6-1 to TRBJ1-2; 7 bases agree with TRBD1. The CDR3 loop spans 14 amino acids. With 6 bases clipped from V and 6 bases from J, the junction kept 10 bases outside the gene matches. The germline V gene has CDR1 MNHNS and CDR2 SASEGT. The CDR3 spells CASRGGGGTDGYTF. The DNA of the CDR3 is TGTGCCAGCAGGGGCGGCGGGGGGACAGATGGCTACACCTTC.

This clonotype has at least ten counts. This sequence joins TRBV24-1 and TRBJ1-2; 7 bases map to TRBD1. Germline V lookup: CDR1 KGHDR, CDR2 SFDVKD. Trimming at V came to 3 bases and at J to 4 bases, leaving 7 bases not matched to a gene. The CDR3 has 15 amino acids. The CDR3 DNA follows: TGTGCCACCAGTGATGAAGCGACAGGGCCCTATGGCTACACCTTC. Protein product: CATSDEATGPYGYTF.

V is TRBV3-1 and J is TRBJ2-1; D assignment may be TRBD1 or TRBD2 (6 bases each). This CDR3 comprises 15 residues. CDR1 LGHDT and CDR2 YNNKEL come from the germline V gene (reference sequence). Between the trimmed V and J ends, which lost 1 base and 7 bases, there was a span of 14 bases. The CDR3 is CASSQGRGAGNEQFF. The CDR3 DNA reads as TGTGCCAGCAGCCAAGGAAGGGGGGCTGGGAATGAGCAGTTCTTC.

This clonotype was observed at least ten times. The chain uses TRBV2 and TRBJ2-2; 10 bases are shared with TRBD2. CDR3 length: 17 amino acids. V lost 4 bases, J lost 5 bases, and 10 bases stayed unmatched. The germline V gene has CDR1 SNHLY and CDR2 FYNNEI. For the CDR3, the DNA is TGTGCCAGCAGTGGTGAGCTAGCGGGAGTTAGGACCGGGGAGCTGTTTTTT. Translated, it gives CASSGELAGVRTGELFF.